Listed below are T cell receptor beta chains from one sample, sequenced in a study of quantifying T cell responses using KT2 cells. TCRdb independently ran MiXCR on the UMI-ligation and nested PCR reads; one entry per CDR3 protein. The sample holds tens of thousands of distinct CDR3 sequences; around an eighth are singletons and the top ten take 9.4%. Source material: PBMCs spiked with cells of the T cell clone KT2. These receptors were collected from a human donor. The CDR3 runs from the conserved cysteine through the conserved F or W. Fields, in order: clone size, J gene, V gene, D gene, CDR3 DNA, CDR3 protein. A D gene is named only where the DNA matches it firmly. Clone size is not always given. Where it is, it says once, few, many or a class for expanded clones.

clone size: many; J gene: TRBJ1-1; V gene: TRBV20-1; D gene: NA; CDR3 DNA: TGCAGAGTTACAGGAAATGGTGAAGCTTTCTTT; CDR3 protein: CRVTGNGEAFF
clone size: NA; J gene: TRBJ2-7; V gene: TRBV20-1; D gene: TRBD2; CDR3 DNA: TGCAGTGCTTACGGACTAGTTTTTACTTATTCTAGCTCCTACGAGCAGTACTTC; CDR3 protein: CSAYGLVFTYSSSYEQYF
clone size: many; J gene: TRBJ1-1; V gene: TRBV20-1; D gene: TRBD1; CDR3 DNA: TGCAGTGCTAGGTTCCAGGGACAGGGGAACACTGAAGCTTTCTTT; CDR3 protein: CSARFQGQGNTEAFF
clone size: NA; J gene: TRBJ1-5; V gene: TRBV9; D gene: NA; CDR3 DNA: TGTGCCAGCAGCTTAGATGGGGGCCCTGTACCCCAGCATTTT; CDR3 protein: CASSLDGGPVPQHF
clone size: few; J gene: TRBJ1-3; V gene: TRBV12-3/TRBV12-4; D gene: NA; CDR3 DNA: TGTGCCAGCAATTTTCTAGTGGGACCTTCTGGAAACACCATATATTTT; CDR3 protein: CASNFLVGPSGNTIYF
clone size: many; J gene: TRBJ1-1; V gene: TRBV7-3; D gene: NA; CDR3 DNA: TGTGCCAGCAGCTTATTAGCAGGGAACACTGAAGCTTTCTTT; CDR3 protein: CASSLLAGNTEAFF
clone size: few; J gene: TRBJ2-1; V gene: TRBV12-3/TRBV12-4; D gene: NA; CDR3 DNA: TGTGCCAGCAGTTTAGCGCGTACGGGGGACACTCGATCGGCCGGGGGATACAATGAGCAGTTCTTC; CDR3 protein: CASSLARTGDTRSAGGYNEQFF
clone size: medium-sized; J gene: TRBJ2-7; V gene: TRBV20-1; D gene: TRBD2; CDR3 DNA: TGCAGTGCCTGGACTAGCGGGAAGATTGTCGAGCAGTACTTC; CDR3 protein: CSAWTSGKIVEQYF
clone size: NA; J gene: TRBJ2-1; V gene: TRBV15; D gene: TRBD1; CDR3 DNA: TGTGCCACCAGCACCCGACAGGGGTCCTACAATGAGCAGTTCTTC; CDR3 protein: CATSTRQGSYNEQFF
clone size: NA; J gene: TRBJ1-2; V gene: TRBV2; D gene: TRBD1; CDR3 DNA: TGTGCCAGCACTCCCGGCGTGGCAGGGGGCAGGCAAGGCTACACCTTC; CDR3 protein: CASTPGVAGGRQGYTF
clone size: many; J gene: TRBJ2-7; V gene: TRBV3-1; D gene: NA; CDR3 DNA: TGTGCCAGCAGCCAAGATCTTAGCTCCTACGAGCAGTACTTC; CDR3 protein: CASSQDLSSYEQYF
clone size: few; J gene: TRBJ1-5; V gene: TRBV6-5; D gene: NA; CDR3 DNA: TGTGCCAGCAGTCCGCGGGGAGAAGGGCCCCAGCATTTT; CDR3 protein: CASSPRGEGPQHF
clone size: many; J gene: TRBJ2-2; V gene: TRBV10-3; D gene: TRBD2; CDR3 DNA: TGTGCCATCGCGGGAGACGAGCGGGCCTCGAACACCGGGGAGCTGTTTTTT; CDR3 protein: CAIAGDERASNTGELFF
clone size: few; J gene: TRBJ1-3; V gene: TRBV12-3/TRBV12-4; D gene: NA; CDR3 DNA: TGTGCCAGCACTTGGACGCGGGGAAACACCATATATTTT; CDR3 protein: CASTWTRGNTIYF
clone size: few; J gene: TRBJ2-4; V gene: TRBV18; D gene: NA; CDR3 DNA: TGTGCCAGCTCACCCGGGGGCAGGTCCAAAAACATTCAGTACTTC; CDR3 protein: CASSPGGRSKNIQYF
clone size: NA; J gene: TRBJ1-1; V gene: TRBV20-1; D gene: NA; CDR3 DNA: TGCAGTGCTAAATCTTACACTGAAGCTTTCTTT; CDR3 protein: CSAKSYTEAFF
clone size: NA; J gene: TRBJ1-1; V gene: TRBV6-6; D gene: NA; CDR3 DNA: TGTGCCAGCAGTGGGGACACGAACACTGAAGCTTTCTTT; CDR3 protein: CASSGDTNTEAFF
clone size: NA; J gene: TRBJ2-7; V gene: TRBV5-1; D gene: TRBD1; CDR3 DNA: TGCGCCAGCGGGGACAGGGTCCACGAGCAGTACTTC; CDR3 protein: CASGDRVHEQYF
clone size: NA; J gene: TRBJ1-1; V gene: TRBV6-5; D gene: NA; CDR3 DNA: TGTGCCAGCAGTTACCTGCGGGGGTTGAACACTGAAGCTTTCTTT; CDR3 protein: CASSYLRGLNTEAFF
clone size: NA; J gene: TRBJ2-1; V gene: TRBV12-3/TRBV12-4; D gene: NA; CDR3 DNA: TGTGCCAGCATCTTCCAAGGGGGAGAATATGGGTCCTACAATGAGCAGTTCTTC; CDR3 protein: CASIFQGGEYGSYNEQFF
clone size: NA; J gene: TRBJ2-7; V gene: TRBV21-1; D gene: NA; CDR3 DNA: TGTGCCAGCAGCAAAGCGAGGACAGGGAAGGGGTACGAGCAGTACTTC; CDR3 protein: CASSKARTGKGYEQYF
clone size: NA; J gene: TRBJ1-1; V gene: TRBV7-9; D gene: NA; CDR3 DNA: TGTGCCAGCAGCCCATACGTGAACACTGAAGCTTTCTTT; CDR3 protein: CASSPYVNTEAFF